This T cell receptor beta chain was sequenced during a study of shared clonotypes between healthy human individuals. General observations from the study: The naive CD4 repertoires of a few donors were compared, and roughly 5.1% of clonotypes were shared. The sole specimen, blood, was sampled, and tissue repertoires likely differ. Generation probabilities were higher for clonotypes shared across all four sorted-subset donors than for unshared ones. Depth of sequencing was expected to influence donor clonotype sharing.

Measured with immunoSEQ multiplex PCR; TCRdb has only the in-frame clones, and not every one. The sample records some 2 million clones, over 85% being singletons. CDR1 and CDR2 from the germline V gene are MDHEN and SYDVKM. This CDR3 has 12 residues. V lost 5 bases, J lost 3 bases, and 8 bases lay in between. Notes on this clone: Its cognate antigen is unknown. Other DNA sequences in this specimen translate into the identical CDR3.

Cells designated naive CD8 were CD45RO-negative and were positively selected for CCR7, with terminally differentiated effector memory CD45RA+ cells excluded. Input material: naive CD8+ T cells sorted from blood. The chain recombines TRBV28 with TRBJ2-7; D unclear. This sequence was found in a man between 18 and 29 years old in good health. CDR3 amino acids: CASSPPGYEQYF. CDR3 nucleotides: TGTGCCAGCAGTCCCCCAGGCTACGAGCAGTACTTC.